This entry describes one TCR beta chain. The antigen remains undetermined. The data were taken from a study of T cell responses to AZD1222 COVID-19 vaccine. General observations from the study: Spike-spanning, vaccine-associated CD4 TCRs were dominant at 160-218 and 743-854. Donor demographics were predominantly white British with a female majority; clonal diversity may be underestimated. The reported proportion of spike-specific TCRs targeting unmutated variant regions was nearly half.

Produced via immunoSEQ multiplex PCR; TCRdb's table is partial and in-frame only. Here the sample spans around 190,000 clones, 80% to 95% being singletons. Analyses pooled second doses at about 4 or about 12 weeks. CDR1 and CDR2 from the germline V gene are MNHNS and SASEGT. V dropped 6 bases and J dropped 0; count of bases not matched to a gene: 4. This CDR3 contains 15 residues. The material sequenced was peripheral blood, taken 28 days after the second AZD1222 dose. This receptor was taken from an adult who received the AZD1222 COVID-19 vaccine. The chain employs TRBV6-1 and TRBJ2-7; 11 bases are a match to TRBD1. The CDR3 DNA sequence: TGTGCCAGCAGAGAGGGACAGGGGGGCTCCTACGAGCAGTACTTC. Translation: CASREGQGGSYEQYF.